This T cell receptor beta chain comes out of a study of T cells in Graves' hyperthyroidism and ophthalmopathy. Study observations and caveats: The model identified upcoming ophthalmopathy a median approximately seven months ahead of onset. Expanded thyroid clonotypes (above 0.001) were mostly also found in blood.

The study excluded patients with uncontrolled infection, other autoimmune disease, pregnancy or lactation. Clinical symptoms, serum thyroxine, TRAb, thyroid ultrasound and orbital computed tomography established diagnosis. The CDR3 consists of 16 residues. V lost 11 bases, J lost 0 bases, and 22 bases lay in between. The germline V gene encodes CDR1 SNHLY and CDR2 FYNNEI. In regard to this clonotype: The antigen is undetermined. Being one base from a much bigger clone, this may be a read error.

RNA transcripts provided the source from which TCR beta CDR3 regions were amplified. During a first-round RT-PCR of the TCR CDR3, the HTBI primer set was used. TCRdb analysed the multiplex PCR reads with MiXCR anew, one entry per CDR3 protein. The sample includes 500,000 to 800,000 distinct CDR3 sequences, 45% seen only once; the top ten take roughly 6.5%. Sequencing was carried out using peripheral blood or thyroid tissue (not recorded which). The gene calls are TRBV2 and TRBJ1-1; tentative D call: TRBD1 (5 bases). The TCR originated in an adult man with Graves' disease, either hyperthyroidism or ophthalmopathy (not recorded which). The CDR3 DNA reads TGTGCCGTCAGTGAGAGGGGATTCGGGATGAACACTGAAGCTTTCTTT. Amino acids: CAVSERGFGMNTEAFF. The whole variable domain, remainder taken from reference TRBV2 and TRBJ1-1, is EPEVTQTPSHQVTQMGQEVILRCVPISNHLYFYWYRQILGQKVEFLVSFYNNEISEKSEIFDDQFSVERPDGSNFTLKIRSTKLEDSAMYFCAVSERGFGMNTEAFFGQGTRLTVV.